The entry that follows covers one T cell receptor (beta chain) sequence. As yet, its antigen is unknown. The sample is drawn from a study of post-analysis software for immune sequencing data. Overall study context: Secondary progressive, relapsing-remitting and progressive-relapsing multiple sclerosis were among the included disease courses. Overall study findings and caveats: Roughly 5 TRBV segments were significantly more frequent in patients than in controls. TRBV5-6, TRBV5-1 and TRBV20-1 were among these segments. Analysis by F measure revealed that same-batch samples clustered strongly together. People with multiple sclerosis had a significantly lower normalized Chao1 diversity than controls did.

TCR beta cDNA libraries included unique molecular identifiers. TCRdb re-called the PCR reads with MiXCR, one entry per CDR3 protein. The sample includes 750,000 to 950,000 distinct CDR3 sequences, approximately 53% of them seen just once. V was shortened by 4 bases and J by 6 bases, with 16 bases between the two germline ends. The germline V gene encodes CDR1 SGHRS and CDR2 YFSETQ. The CDR3 loop spans 15 amino acids. The rearrangement links TRBV5-1 to TRBJ2-2, with unresolved D. The receptor was isolated from a girl between 5 and 17 years old with multiple sclerosis. The material sequenced was blood. CDR3 bases: TGCGCCAGCAGCCACCCGGGCTCTCCCTCCGGGGAGCTGTTTTTT. Translating it yields CASSHPGSPSGELFF.